The sequence of this T cell receptor beta chain was determined in a study of long-term antiretroviral therapy in people with HIV. Notes on the study in general: Diversity measured after ART increased yet remained under transplant donor controls. Narrower CDR3 length ranges marked HIV repertoires relative to controls.

With regard to this clone: The antigen is undetermined.

CDR3 length: 14 amino acids. Germline CDR1 and CDR2: MNHNS and SASEGT. V was trimmed by 6 bases and J by 5 bases, leaving 17 bases between them. Donors needed at least one pre-ART PBMC sample plus at least two post-ART samples. The libraries were made with immunoSEQ v3.0 at survey level. Repertoires were generated with immunoSEQ multiplex PCR, while TCRdb's copy carries only in-frame clones and drops some. Of tens of thousands of clones listed, about nine tenths are singletons. The TCR comes from a man aged 45-60 years with HIV. The material sequenced was unsorted PBMCs, taken roughly 5 years before starting antiretroviral therapy. The chain employs TRBV6-1 and TRBJ2-7; TRBD2 might be the D (5 bases). Written as DNA, the CDR3 is TGTGCCAGCAGGCCATTGGGAGCCATCAACGAGCAGTACTTC. This encodes CASRPLGAINEQYF.